This TCR beta chain was captured by sequencing in a study of blood T cell repertoires in COVID-19. Study overall: Both acute and convalescent COVID-19 samples were obtained from the United States, Italy and Spain.

Assay used: immunoSEQ multiplex PCR; TCRdb lists only in-frame clones, some missing. This table has 250,000 to 350,000 clones, approximately 90% appearing once. Germline V CDR1 and CDR2: MDHEN, SYDVKM. CDR3 length equals 15 residues. Trimming stripped 2 bases from V and 6 bases from J, with 11 bases between. Sequences were obtained from peripheral blood. The chain carries TRBV28 and TRBJ1-6; D uncertain. The clonotype originates from a woman aged 55-70 years with acute or convalescent COVID-19. Written as DNA, the CDR3 is TGTGCCAGCAGTTTAGGGCAGAGATTTAATTCACCCCTCCACTTT. It specifies CASSLGQRFNSPLHF.